The subject of this entry is one TCR beta chain. PCR amplification relied on 60 Vbeta primers (plus 13 Jbeta primers). Assay used: immunoSEQ multiplex PCR; TCRdb lists only in-frame clones, some missing. The sample records 120,000 or so clones, 70% to 80% being singletons. The data were taken from a study of cytomegalovirus exposure and HLA in healthy donors. V lost 7 bases to trimming and J lost 4 bases, with 12 bases between them. Germline V CDR1 and CDR2: MNHNY, SVGAGI (reference sequence). CDR3 length: 13 residues. The receptor comes from a woman between 50 and 59 years old in good health and CMV-seropositive. The gene calls are TRBV6-6 and TRBJ2-3; D unresolved. The source material was PBMCs. The CDR3: CASNPPGSDTQYF. In DNA, the CDR3 is TGTGCCAGCAATCCCCCGGGTTCAGATACGCAGTATTTT.